What follows are 32 T cell receptor beta chains derived from one specimen sequenced in a study of human T cells and chemical hapten exposure. As to time point: patch test 1, 2 weeks after DPC sensitization. Described treatment: therapeutic diphenylcyclopropenone sensitization with weekly scalp DPC. TCRdb redid the calling of the RACE reads with MiXCR, one entry per CDR3 protein. Of some 380,000 distinct CDR3 sequences in the sample, approximately 4.4% were seen once. The specimen was whole blood, collected in connection with sensitization to the hapten diphenylcyclopropenone (DPC). The receptors originated from a woman between 50 and 59 years old with alopecia areata. Some clones in this sample may be carry-over from other donors' samples.

This clonotype was detected ten times or more. The chain couples TRBV5-1 to TRBJ1-1, with D perhaps TRBD1 (5 bases). The CDR3 is made up of 14 amino acids. Germline V gene data show CDR1 as SGHRS and CDR2 as YFSETQ. V was trimmed by 7 bases and J by 4 bases, leaving 17 bases between them. The CDR3 nucleotides read TGCGCCAGCCTCCGGGACGCCCAGGCCACTGAAGCTTTCTTT. Amino acid sequence: CASLRDAQATEAFF. The full variable domain, rest sourced from reference TRBV5-1 and TRBJ1-1, is KAGVTQTPRYLIKTRGQQVTLSCSPISGHRSVSWYQQTPGQGLQFLFEYFSETQRNKGNFPGRFSGRQFSNSRSEMNVSTLELGDSALYLCASLRDAQATEAFFGQGTRLTVV.

This clonotype showed up many times. The chain uses TRBV10-3 and TRBJ1-1; the match to TRBD1 covers 10 bases. The CDR3 is 15 residues long. The germline V gene has CDR1 ENHRY and CDR2 SYGVKD. J was trimmed by 3 bases and V by 1 base; bases with no gene match: 2. In DNA form, the CDR3 reads TGTGCCATCAGTGAGTTAGGACAGGGGGACACTGAAGCTTTCTTT. Translation gives CAISELGQGDTEAFF.

This clonotype was counted many times. The gene calls are TRBV24-1 and TRBJ2-5, with 7 bases that match TRBD1. Germline values: CDR1 KGHDR, CDR2 SFDVKD. J lost 2 bases, V lost 3 bases, and 2 bases had no gene match. The CDR3 totals 14 residues. CDR3 sequence (DNA): TGTGCCACCAGTGATCCGGGACAGCAAGAGACCCAGTACTTC. The encoded protein is CATSDPGQQETQYF.

The chain carries TRBV30 and TRBJ2-1; 9 bases are a match to TRBD2. V lost 4 bases to trimming and J lost 0 bases; unmatched junction nucleotides: 7. In germline, CDR1 is GTSNPN, CDR2 SVGIG (reference sequence). The CDR3 has 16 residues. The CDR3 bases are TGTGCCTGGACCCATAATAGCGGGAGCTCCTACAATGAGCAGTTCTTC. Protein sequence: CAWTHNSGSSYNEQFF. Supplemented by reference TRBV30 and TRBJ2-1, the full variable domain reads SQTIHQWPATLVQPVGSPLSLECTVEGTSNPNLYWYRQAAGRGLQLLFYSVGIGQISSEVPQNLSASRPQDRQFILSSKKLLLSDSGFYLCAWTHNSGSSYNEQFFGPGTRLTVL.

This clonotype has ten or more counts. The chain uses TRBV7-6 and TRBJ2-2; no clear D. CDR3 length equals 14 residues. Germline CDR1 reads SGHVS; CDR2 reads FNYEAQ. The germline V and J ends were trimmed by 10 bases and 1 base, with 13 bases remaining between them. The CDR3 region has the DNA TGTGCCATCTCCTCACGCCTGAACACCGGGGAGCTGTTTTTT. Protein: CAISSRLNTGELFF.

This clonotype has just a few counts. CDR3 sequence (DNA): TGTGCCAGCAGTGGCCTAATGGGATCCGGGGCCAACGTCCTGACTTTC. Translating gives CASSGLMGSGANVLTF. The rearrangement links TRBV6-1 to TRBJ2-6; D not resolved. The germline gives CDR1 MNHNS, CDR2 SASEGT. The germline V and J ends were trimmed by 4 bases and 4 bases, with 14 bases remaining between them. The CDR3 sequence is 16 residues long.

This rearrangement joins TRBV12-3 or TRBV12-4 to TRBJ2-5, with D perhaps being TRBD1 or TRBD2 (6 bases each). V lost 1 base and J lost 4, with 19 bases in between. The CDR3 totals 17 residues. The CDR3 is CASSLVSIGGLGETQYF. The CDR3 DNA reads as TGTGCCAGCAGTTTAGTATCCATAGGGGGGCTGGGAGAGACCCAGTACTTC.

This clonotype was picked up many times. The V gene is TRBV29-1, the J gene TRBJ1-1; D is ambiguous. Germline lookup yields CDR1 SQVTM and CDR2 ANQGSEA. This CDR3 spans 12 amino acids. Trimming stripped 0 bases from V and 8 bases from J, with 10 bases between. This CDR3 reads CSVEEYGWEAFF. The CDR3 DNA reads TGCAGCGTTGAAGAATACGGGTGGGAAGCTTTCTTT.

This clonotype showed up just a few times. The rearrangement joins TRBV5-1 to TRBJ2-3, with unresolved D. The CDR3 length is 13 residues. Germline V gives CDR1 SGHRS, CDR2 YFSETQ. With 6 bases removed from V and 2 bases from J, the gap between germline ends came to 10 bases. CDR3 DNA: TGCGCCAGCACCGCGGACGACACAGATACGCAGTATTTT. This encodes CASTADDTDTQYF. The complete variable domain, with remaining parts taken from reference TRBV5-1 and TRBJ2-3, reads KAGVTQTPRYLIKTRGQQVTLSCSPISGHRSVSWYQQTPGQGLQFLFEYFSETQRNKGNFPGRFSGRQFSNSRSEMNVSTLELGDSALYLCASTADDTDTQYFGPGTRLTVL.

This clonotype was counted many times. This chain links TRBV10-3 with TRBJ1-1; D perhaps matches TRBD1 (5 bases). The CDR3 sequence is 13 residues long. V gave up 7 bases and J gave up 1 base, with 10 bases separating them. The V gene's germline CDR1 is ENHRY and CDR2 SYGVKD. The CDR3, as DNA: TGTGCCATCACCTGGGACGGGAACACTGAAGCTTTCTTT. Amino acids: CAITWDGNTEAFF.

This clonotype has just a few counts. This chain joins TRBV5-4 and TRBJ1-3; 7 nucleotides align to TRBD1. Germline lookup yields CDR1 SGHNT and CDR2 YYREEE (reference sequence). V lost 4 bases, J lost 0 bases, and 4 bases stayed unmatched. This CDR3 has 15 residues. DNA of the CDR3: TGTGCCAGCAGCGGACAGGTCGACTCTGGAAACACCATATATTTT. It encodes CASSGQVDSGNTIYF.

This clonotype has ten or more counts. The rearrangement joins TRBV29-1 to TRBJ1-1; TRBD1 might be the D (5 bases). V shed 1 base and J shed 0 bases, with 9 bases lying between them. Per germline, CDR1 SQVTM and CDR2 ANQGSEA. This CDR3 is 14 amino acids long. The CDR3 reads CSVEGQGLNTEAFF. CDR3 coding DNA: TGCAGCGTTGAAGGGCAGGGATTGAACACTGAAGCTTTCTTT.

This clonotype was detected a few times. J is TRBJ2-7 and V is TRBV7-2, with a tentative D call TRBD2 (6 bases). Trimming took 1 base from V and 3 from J, leaving 16 bases between them. CDR1 and CDR2 from the germline V gene are SGHTA and FQGNSA. This CDR3 has 16 residues. The CDR3, as DNA: TGTGCCAGCAGCTTAGGGGTTGGGGGGACCGTCTACGAGCAGTACTTC. Translated, it gives CASSLGVGGTVYEQYF.

This chain joins TRBV20-1 and TRBJ2-1; 8 bases line up with TRBD2. This CDR3 comprises 14 residues. The J segment lost 0 bases and the V segment lost 6 bases, leaving 4 bases of the junction unmatched. The germline V gene has CDR1 DFQATT and CDR2 SNEGSKA (reference sequence). The CDR3 coding sequence is TGCAGTGCCGCCGGGACTAGCTCCTACAATGAGCAGTTCTTC. Its protein is CSAAGTSSYNEQFF.

A few counts support this clonotype. The chain links TRBV9 to TRBJ2-1; TRBD2 matches 7 bases. Losses at the gene ends were 0 bases for V and 8 bases for J; bases not matched to a gene: 8. CDR1 is SGDLS, CDR2 YYNGEE, per germline. The CDR3 is 15 amino acids. CDR3: CASSVDGAGRDEQFF. In DNA form, the CDR3 reads TGTGCCAGCAGCGTAGATGGGGCAGGGAGGGATGAGCAGTTCTTC.

At least ten counts were recorded for this clonotype. The chain couples TRBV7-2 to TRBJ2-7, with D possibly being TRBD2 (6 bases). Trimming stripped 4 bases from V and 10 bases from J, with 11 bases between. CDR1 is SGHTA and CDR2 is FQGNSA in the germline V gene. The CDR3 has 11 amino acids. CDR3 DNA sequence: TGTGCCAGCAGCTCCACTAGCCTCCAGTACTTC. Protein product: CASSSTSLQYF.

The table lists this clonotype with a few counts. The V call is TRBV3-1, the J call TRBJ2-3, with 7 bases fitting TRBD2. The CDR3 length is 14 residues. Losses at the gene ends were 0 bases for V and 6 bases for J; bases not matched to a gene: 3. CDR1 LGHDT and CDR2 YNNKEL come from the germline V gene (reference sequence). CDR3 bases: TGTGCCAGCAGCCAAGATTGGGAGGGGGATACGCAGTATTTT. Its protein is CASSQDWEGDTQYF.

This clonotype was recorded at least ten times. The V and J genes are TRBV20-1 and TRBJ2-3; D tentatively reads TRBD1 or TRBD2 (5 bases each). V lost 3 bases to trimming and J lost 3 bases, with 16 bases between them. The CDR3 is made up of 15 amino acids. The germline gives CDR1 DFQATT, CDR2 SNEGSKA (reference sequence). CDR3 in DNA: TGCAGTGCTAGTGGGGACCAAGGCGGTACAGATACGCAGTATTTT. This translates into CSASGDQGGTDTQYF.

V usage is TRBV5-6 and J usage is TRBJ2-3; 10 positions agree with TRBD2. The V and J ends lost 4 bases and 2 bases, in that order; junction bases with no gene match: 7. This CDR3 region has 16 residues. Germline lookup yields CDR1 SGHDT and CDR2 YYEEEE. CDR3 residues: CASSTLTSGYTDTQYF. Here the CDR3 DNA reads TGTGCCAGCAGCACCCTGACTAGCGGGTACACAGATACGCAGTATTTT.

This clonotype was observed a few times. This chain uses TRBV2 with TRBJ2-1; 13 bases are shared with TRBD2. CDR1 is SNHLY and CDR2 is FYNNEI in the germline V gene. CDR3 length equals 17 residues. The trim removed 6 bases at V and 3 bases at J, leaving 8 bases unmatched. The CDR3 sequence: CASRVGTSGIFYNEQFF. The CDR3 coding sequence is TGTGCCAGCAGGGTCGGGACTAGCGGGATTTTCTACAATGAGCAGTTCTTC.

This clonotype was counted ten times or more. This chain uses TRBV7-9 with TRBJ2-3; D remains unclear. The CDR3 covers 16 residues. Germline V lookup: CDR1 SEHNR, CDR2 FQNEAQ (reference sequence). V was clipped by 2 bases and J by 0 bases, with 12 bases between them. The CDR3 reads CASSLSSGTSTDTQYF. Here the CDR3 DNA reads TGTGCCAGCAGCTTATCTAGTGGAACTAGCACAGATACGCAGTATTTT. Drawing the rest from reference TRBV7-9 and TRBJ2-3, the complete variable domain is DTGVSQNPRHKITKRGQNVTFRCDPISEHNRLYWYRQTLGQGPEFLTYFQNEAQLEKSRLLSDRFSAERPKGSFSTLEIQRTEQGDSAMYLCASSLSSGTSTDTQYFGPGTRLTVL.

The chain joins TRBV6-2 or TRBV6-3 to TRBJ2-1, with TRBD2 matching over 12 bases. Trimming took 4 bases from V and 5 from J; bases not matched to a gene: 3. In germline, CDR1 is MNHEY, CDR2 SVGEGT. The CDR3 has 15 residues. CDR3 sequence reads: CASSFTSGRNNEQFF. The CDR3 DNA reads TGTGCCAGCAGTTTCACTAGCGGGAGGAACAATGAGCAGTTCTTC.

This clonotype has ten or more counts. The chain employs TRBV20-1 and TRBJ2-5; 8 bases map to TRBD1. CDR1 is DFQATT and CDR2 is SNEGSKA in the germline V gene (reference sequence). V lost 2 bases to trimming and J lost 2 bases; unmatched junction nucleotides: 4. CDR3 length: 14 residues. The CDR3: CSARRDRNQETQYF. CDR3 DNA sequence: TGCAGTGCTAGAAGGGACAGGAATCAAGAGACCCAGTACTTC.

In this sample, this clonotype turned up a few times. This chain connects TRBV10-3 to TRBJ1-5; 7 nucleotides match TRBD1. CDR3 size: 15 residues. V was clipped by 3 bases and J by 1 base; unmatched bases: 3. CDR1 and CDR2 (germline): ENHRY, SYGVKD. The CDR3 coding sequence is TGTGCCATCAGTGACGACAGGGCCAGCAATCAGCCCCAGCATTTT. This sequence encodes CAISDDRASNQPQHF.

This clonotype was counted at least ten times. The chain has TRBV7-8 and TRBJ1-2; D perhaps matches TRBD1 (5 bases). The CDR3 is made up of 15 amino acids. CDR1 is SGHVS, CDR2 FQNEAQ, per germline. Trimming cost V 6 bases and J 5 bases, with 19 bases left between them. CDR3 loop: CASSSYRQPSYGYTF. In DNA form, the CDR3 reads TGTGCCAGCAGTTCCTACCGACAGCCGTCATATGGCTACACCTTC.

A remark on this clonotype: This could be a read error, since a much larger clone is one nucleotide away. The chain combines TRBV28 with TRBJ2-7; D is possibly TRBD2 (5 bases). The germline V and J ends were trimmed by 7 bases and 5 bases, with 18 bases remaining between them. CDR1 is MDHEN and CDR2 is SYDVKM in the germline V gene. The CDR3 has 14 amino acids. CDR3 sequence: CASTKQCGLNEQYF. For the CDR3, the DNA is TGTGCCAGCACGAAACAATGCGGGCTAAACGAGCAGTACTTC.

This clonotype has more than one count but fewer than ten. V usage is TRBV20-1 and J usage is TRBJ1-3, with D hard to call. V was trimmed by 0 bases and J by 0 bases, leaving 12 bases between them. The length of the CDR3 is 16 residues. Germline CDR1 is DFQATT and CDR2 is SNEGSKA (reference sequence). CDR3 nucleotide sequence: TGCAGTGCTAGAGATCCGGCGGATGTCTCTGGAAACACCATATATTTT. Amino acids: CSARDPADVSGNTIYF.

This clonotype was picked up a small number of times. V and J are TRBV27 and TRBJ2-1; TRBD1 matches 7 bases. The germline V gene encodes CDR1 MNHEY and CDR2 SMNVEV (reference sequence). The junction had 7 bases not matched to a gene; V was cut back by 3 bases and J by 2 bases. The CDR3 contains 16 residues. CDR3 coding DNA: TGTGCCAGCAGTTTGGAACGACAGGGCCCCTACAATGAGCAGTTCTTC. This encodes CASSLERQGPYNEQFF.

This clonotype was observed at least ten times. V and J are TRBV18 and TRBJ2-7; 9 nucleotides match TRBD1. The CDR3 length is 14 residues. J gave up 6 bases and V 1 base, and 4 bases lay outside the gene matches. The V gene's germline CDR1 is KGHSH and CDR2 LQKENI. CDR3 sequence (DNA): TGTGCCAGCTCACCACGCGGGACAGGGCTCGAGCAGTACTTC. This gives the protein CASSPRGTGLEQYF.

This clonotype appeared many times. The chain joins TRBV5-8 to TRBJ2-3, with unresolved D. Trimming took 4 bases from V and 2 from J, leaving 8 bases between them. CDR3 length equals 13 residues. CDR1 and CDR2 from the germline V gene are SGHTS and YDEGEE. The CDR3 sequence is CASSLFDTDTQYF. The CDR3 bases are TGTGCCAGCAGCCTTTTCGACACAGATACGCAGTATTTT.

The rearrangement uses TRBV20-1 and TRBJ1-5; possible D gene TRBD1, 5 bases. The V and J ends lost 5 bases and 4 bases respectively, with 12 bases between them. Germline V lookup: CDR1 DFQATT, CDR2 SNEGSKA (reference sequence). This CDR3 is 13 amino acids long. CDR3 sequence reads: CSALTGSNQPQHF. The CDR3 coding sequence is TGCAGTGCTCTTACAGGCTCGAATCAGCCCCAGCATTTT.

This clonotype occurred many times. The chain joins TRBV12-3 or TRBV12-4 to TRBJ1-2, with no clear D. V was shortened by 1 base and J by 0 bases, with 9 bases between the two germline ends. This CDR3 contains 15 residues. The CDR3 DNA reads TGTGCCAGCAGTTTAGAAGAGGGAGCTAACTATGGCTACACCTTC. Amino acids: CASSLEEGANYGYTF.